The subject of this entry is one T cell receptor (beta chain). The CDR3 is 15 amino acids. CDR1 and CDR2 from the germline V gene are ENHRY and SYGVKD. Trimming shortened V by 6 bases and J by 0 bases, and 11 bases separated the two germline ends. Beta-chain TCR CDR3 regions were amplified from RNA transcripts. Second-round multiplex PCR came after first-round RT-PCR with HTBI primers. TCRdb fed the multiplex PCR reads into MiXCR, producing one record per CDR3 protein. This sample has around 520,000 distinct CDR3 sequences, with about 35% found just once. The data derive from a study of Graves' ophthalmopathy and Graves' hyperthyroidism.

The source is an adult man with Graves' hyperthyroidism. The V and J genes are TRBV10-3 and TRBJ2-2, with D possibly matching TRBD1 (6 bases). Sequencing input: peripheral blood or thyroid tissue (not recorded which). CDR3 protein: CAIRGTGTNTGELFF. The CDR3 coding sequence is TGTGCCATCAGGGGCACAGGGACGAACACCGGGGAGCTGTTTTTT.